This T cell receptor beta chain comes out of a study of identifying expanded T cells in peripheral blood. Study findings and constraints: Variance in clone template counts between approximately two-week samples significantly increased with total template count across all healthy donors. Approximately 1.2 clones differed between technical replicates, versus approximately 17 and 20 over time.

Healthy donors had no documented immune events, such as infections, while sampled. The table came from immunoSEQ multiplex PCR; TCRdb's copy has only in-frame clones and leaves some out. The table lists tens of thousands of clones, approximately 84% of them singletons. As concerns this clone: Its antigen is not identified.

This CDR3 region has 14 residues. The germline V gene has CDR1 MNHEY and CDR2 SVGAGI. After removal of 4 bases from V and 6 bases from J, the junction contained 6 bases not matched to a gene. Sequenced sample: blood. The V and J genes are TRBV6-5 and TRBJ2-3; 8 nucleotides agree with TRBD1. The sequence was obtained from a person aged 18-70 years in good health. CDR3: CASSSQGVGDTQYF. Written as DNA, the CDR3 is TGTGCCAGCAGTTCACAGGGGGTAGGGGATACGCAGTATTTT.